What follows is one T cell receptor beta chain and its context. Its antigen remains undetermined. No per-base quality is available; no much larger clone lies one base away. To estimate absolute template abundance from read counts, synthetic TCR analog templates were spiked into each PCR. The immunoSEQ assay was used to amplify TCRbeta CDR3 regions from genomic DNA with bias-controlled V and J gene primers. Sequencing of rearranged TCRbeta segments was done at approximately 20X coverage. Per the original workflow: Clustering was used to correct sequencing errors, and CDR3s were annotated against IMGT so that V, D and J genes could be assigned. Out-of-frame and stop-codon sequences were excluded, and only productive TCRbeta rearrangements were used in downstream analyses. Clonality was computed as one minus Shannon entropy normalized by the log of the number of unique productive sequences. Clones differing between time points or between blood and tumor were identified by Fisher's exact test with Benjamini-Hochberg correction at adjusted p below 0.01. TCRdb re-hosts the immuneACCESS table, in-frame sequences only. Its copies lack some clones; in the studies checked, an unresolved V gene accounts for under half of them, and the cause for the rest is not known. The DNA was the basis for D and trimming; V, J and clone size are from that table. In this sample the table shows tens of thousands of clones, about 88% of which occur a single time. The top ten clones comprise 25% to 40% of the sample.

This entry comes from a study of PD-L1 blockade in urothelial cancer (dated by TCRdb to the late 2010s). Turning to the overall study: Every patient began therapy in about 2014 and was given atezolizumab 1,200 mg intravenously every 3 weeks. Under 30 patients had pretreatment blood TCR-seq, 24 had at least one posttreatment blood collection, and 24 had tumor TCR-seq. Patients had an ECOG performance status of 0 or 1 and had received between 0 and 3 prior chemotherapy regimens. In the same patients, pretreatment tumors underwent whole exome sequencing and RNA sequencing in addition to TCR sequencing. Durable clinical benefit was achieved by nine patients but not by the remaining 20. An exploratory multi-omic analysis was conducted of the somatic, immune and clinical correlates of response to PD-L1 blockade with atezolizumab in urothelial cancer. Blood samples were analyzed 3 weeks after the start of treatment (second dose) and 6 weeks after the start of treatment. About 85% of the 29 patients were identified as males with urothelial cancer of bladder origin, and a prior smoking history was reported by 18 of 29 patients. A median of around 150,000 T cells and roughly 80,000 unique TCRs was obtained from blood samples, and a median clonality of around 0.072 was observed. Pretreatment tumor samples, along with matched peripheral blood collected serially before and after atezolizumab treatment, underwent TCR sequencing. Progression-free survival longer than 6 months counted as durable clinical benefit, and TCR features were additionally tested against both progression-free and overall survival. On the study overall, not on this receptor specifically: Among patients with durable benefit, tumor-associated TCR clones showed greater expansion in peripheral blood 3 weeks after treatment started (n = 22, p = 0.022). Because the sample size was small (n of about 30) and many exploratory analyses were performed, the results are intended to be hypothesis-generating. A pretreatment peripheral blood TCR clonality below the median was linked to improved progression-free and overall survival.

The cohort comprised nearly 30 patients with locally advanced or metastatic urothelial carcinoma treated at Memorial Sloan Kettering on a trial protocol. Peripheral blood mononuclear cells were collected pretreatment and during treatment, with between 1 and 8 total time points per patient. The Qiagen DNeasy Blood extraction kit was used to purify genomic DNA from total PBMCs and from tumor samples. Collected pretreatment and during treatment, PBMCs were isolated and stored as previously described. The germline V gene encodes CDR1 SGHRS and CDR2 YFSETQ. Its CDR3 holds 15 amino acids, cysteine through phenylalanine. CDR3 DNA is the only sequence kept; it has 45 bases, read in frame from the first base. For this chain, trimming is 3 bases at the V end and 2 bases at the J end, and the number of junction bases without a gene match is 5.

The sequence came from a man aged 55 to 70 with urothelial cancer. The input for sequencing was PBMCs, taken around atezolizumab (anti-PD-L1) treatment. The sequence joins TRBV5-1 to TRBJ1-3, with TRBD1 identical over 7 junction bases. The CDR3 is CASSSPGQTGNTIYF. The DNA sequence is TGCGCCAGCAGCTCTCCGGGACAGACTGGAAACACCATATATTTT.